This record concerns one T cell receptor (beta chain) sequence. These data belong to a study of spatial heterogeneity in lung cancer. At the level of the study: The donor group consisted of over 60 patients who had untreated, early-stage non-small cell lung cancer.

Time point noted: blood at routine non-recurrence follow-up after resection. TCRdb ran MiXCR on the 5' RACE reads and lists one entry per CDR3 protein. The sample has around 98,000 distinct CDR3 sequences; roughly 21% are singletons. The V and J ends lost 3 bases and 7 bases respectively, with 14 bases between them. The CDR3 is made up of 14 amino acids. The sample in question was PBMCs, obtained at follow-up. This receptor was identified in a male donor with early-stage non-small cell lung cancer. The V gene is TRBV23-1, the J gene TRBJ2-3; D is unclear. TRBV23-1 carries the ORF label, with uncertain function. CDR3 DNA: TGCGCCAGCAGTCATTACGACCCCGACCATACGCAGTATTTT. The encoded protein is CASSHYDPDHTQYF.